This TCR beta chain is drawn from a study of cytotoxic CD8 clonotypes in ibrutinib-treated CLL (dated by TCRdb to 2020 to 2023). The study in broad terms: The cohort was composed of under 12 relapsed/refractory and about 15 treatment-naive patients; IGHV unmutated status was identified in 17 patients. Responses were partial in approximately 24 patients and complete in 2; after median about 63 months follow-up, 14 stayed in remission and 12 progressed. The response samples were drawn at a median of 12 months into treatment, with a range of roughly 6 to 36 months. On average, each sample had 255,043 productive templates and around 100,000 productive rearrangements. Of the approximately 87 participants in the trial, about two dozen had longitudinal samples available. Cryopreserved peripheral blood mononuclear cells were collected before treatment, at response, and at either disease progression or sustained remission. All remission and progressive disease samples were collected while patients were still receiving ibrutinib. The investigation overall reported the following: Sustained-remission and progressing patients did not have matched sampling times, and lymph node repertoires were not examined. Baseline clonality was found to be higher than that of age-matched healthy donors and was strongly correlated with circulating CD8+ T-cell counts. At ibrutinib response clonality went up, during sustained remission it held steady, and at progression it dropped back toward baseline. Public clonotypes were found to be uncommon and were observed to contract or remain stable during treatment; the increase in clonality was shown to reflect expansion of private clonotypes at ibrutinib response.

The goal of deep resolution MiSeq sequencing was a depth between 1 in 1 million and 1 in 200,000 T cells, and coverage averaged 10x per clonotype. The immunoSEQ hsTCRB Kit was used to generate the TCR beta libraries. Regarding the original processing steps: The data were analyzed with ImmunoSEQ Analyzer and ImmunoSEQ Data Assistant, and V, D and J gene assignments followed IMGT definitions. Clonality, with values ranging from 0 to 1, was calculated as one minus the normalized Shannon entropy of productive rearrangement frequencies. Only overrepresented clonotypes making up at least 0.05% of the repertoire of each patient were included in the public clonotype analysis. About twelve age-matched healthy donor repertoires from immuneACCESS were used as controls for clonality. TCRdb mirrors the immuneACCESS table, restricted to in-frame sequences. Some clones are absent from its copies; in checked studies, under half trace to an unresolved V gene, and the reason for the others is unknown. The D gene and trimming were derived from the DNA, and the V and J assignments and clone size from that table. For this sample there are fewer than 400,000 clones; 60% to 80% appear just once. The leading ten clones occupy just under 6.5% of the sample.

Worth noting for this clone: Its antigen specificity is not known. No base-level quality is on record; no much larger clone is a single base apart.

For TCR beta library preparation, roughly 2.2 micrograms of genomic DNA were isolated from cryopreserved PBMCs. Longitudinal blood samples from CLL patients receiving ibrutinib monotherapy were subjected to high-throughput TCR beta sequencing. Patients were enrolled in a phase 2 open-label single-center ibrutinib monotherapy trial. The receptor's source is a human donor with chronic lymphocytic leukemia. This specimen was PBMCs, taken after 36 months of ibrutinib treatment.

The sequence in DNA is TGCGCCAGCAGCTACCGTGGCCAGAGCTCTGGAAACACCATATATTTT. Translated, it reads CASSYRGQSSGNTIYF. This receptor chain uses TRBV5-1 and TRBJ1-3; no confident D gene assignment can be made. V was cut back by 3 bases and J by 0 bases, leaving a gap of 13 bases between them. In the germline V gene, CDR1 corresponds to SGHRS and CDR2 to YFSETQ. CDR3 length: 16 amino acids, cysteine to phenylalanine. Here the CDR3 DNA is all that survives: 48 bases in frame from base 1.